The present T cell receptor beta chain was sequenced within a study of T cell repertoires in cytomegalovirus infection. For the study at large: Peptides in the study included HLA-C-restricted and HLA-B-restricted CMV epitopes. Both CMV infection and a matching HLA type were indicated by public TCR beta signatures. Study-wide points: What dominated the ex vivo response were HLA-C-restricted CMV-specific TCR beta clonotypes.

CDR3 length: 12 residues. The germline CDR1 and CDR2 sequences are LNHDA and SQIVND (reference sequence). Deletions cut 10 bases from V and 5 bases from J, with 14 bases between. This clonotype came up many times. Its antigen is unknown. TCRdb redid the calling of the reads with MiXCR, one entry per CDR3 protein. The sample contains fewer than 900,000 distinct CDR3 sequences, about 28% of which appear only once. The sequence derives from a human donor in good health (CMV status not recorded). Some clones in this sample may be carry-over from other donors' samples. The starting material was cultured CD8+ T cells from PBMCs, obtained from culture after CMV antigen stimulation. The rearrangement joins TRBV19 to TRBJ2-5; perhaps TRBD1 as D (6 bases). The DNA for the CDR3 is TGTGCCACCACAGGGTGGGAGGAGACCCAGTACTTC. It codes for CATTGWEETQYF.